The next 19 T cell receptor beta chains were all read from a single sample in a study of T cells in Graves' hyperthyroidism and ophthalmopathy. TCR beta CDR3 sequences were amplified from RNA transcripts. The HTBI set primed first-round TCR CDR3 RT-PCR. Via MiXCR, TCRdb re-called the multiplex PCR reads, giving one row per CDR3 protein. The sample holds about 200,000 distinct CDR3 sequences, 15% to 20% seen once. Sequenced: blood. The source is a middle-aged man with Graves' hyperthyroidism.

As to this clonotype: At one of its ends the junction is not consistent with the germline gene, which may arise from a read error. This sequence joins TRBV20-1 and TRBJ2-5; 12 nucleotides agree with TRBD2. Germline loops: CDR1 DFQATT, CDR2 SNEGSKA (reference sequence). The CDR3 loop spans 13 amino acids. CDR3 sequence: CSATSGGEETRYF. The DNA for the CDR3 is TGCAGTGCTACTAGCGGGGGGGAAGAGACCCGGTACTTC.

This clonotype was found many times. This sequence joins TRBV20-1 and TRBJ2-1, with D possibly TRBD2 on 5 matching bases. CDR1 is DFQATT and CDR2 is SNEGSKA in the germline V gene (reference sequence). The V end was cut by 2 bases, the J end by 2 bases, with 13 bases between. The CDR3 runs 15 residues. CDR3 sequence: CSARSRGFTYNEQFF. CDR3 bases: TGCAGTGCTAGATCACGAGGGTTCACCTACAATGAGCAGTTCTTC.

The V and J genes are TRBV20-1 and TRBJ2-1; 12 nucleotides match TRBD2. V lost 8 bases, J lost 3 bases, and 17 bases stayed unmatched. Germline V gene sequence: CDR1 DFQATT, CDR2 SNEGSKA (reference sequence). The CDR3 runs to 18 residues. The CDR3 bases are TGCAGTACCCAGGGGGCTAGCGGGGGGGTCCGGAGCTACAATGAGCAGTTCTTC. It encodes CSTQGASGGVRSYNEQFF.

This clonotype was seen ten or more times. The chain carries TRBV6-1 and TRBJ1-2; D might be TRBD1 (5 bases). Germline assignment: CDR1 MNHNS and CDR2 SASEGT. The CDR3 consists of 14 residues. Trimming removed 11 bases from V and 2 bases from J, with 18 bases in between. CDR3 DNA sequence: TGTGCCGGACGGCCGGGGGGATCCAACTATGGCTACACCTTC. Protein sequence: CAGRPGGSNYGYTF.

This clonotype was picked up a small number of times. The J gene is TRBJ2-2, the V gene TRBV20-1, with D possibly called TRBD1 or TRBD2 (5 bases each). Looked up from germline, CDR1 is DFQATT and CDR2 is SNEGSKA (reference sequence). Trimming cost V 6 bases and J 2 bases, with 13 bases left between them. The CDR3 is made up of 14 amino acids. As DNA, the CDR3 is TGCAGTGCCACGCCGGGACCCAACACCGGGGAGCTGTTTTTT. Protein product: CSATPGPNTGELFF.

This chain joins TRBV2 and TRBJ2-1; 7 nucleotides match TRBD2. CDR1 and CDR2 from the germline V gene are SNHLY and FYNNEI. J gave up 8 bases and V 6 bases, and 7 bases lay outside the gene matches. There are 13 residues in the CDR3. The CDR3 loop is CASRDGGMDEQFF. The DNA for the CDR3 is TGTGCCAGCAGGGACGGGGGGATGGATGAGCAGTTCTTC.

The table lists this clonotype with many counts. This sequence joins TRBV7-8 and TRBJ2-7, with 8 bases lining up with TRBD1. V was pared by 5 bases and J by 4 bases, with 16 bases of the junction left unmatched. This CDR3 is 17 amino acids long. In germline, CDR1 is SGHVS, CDR2 FQNEAQ. The DNA for the CDR3 is TGTGCCAGCAGCCCGGGCCACAGGGGGTTAGGACCATACGAGCAGTACTTC. This encodes CASSPGHRGLGPYEQYF.

This clonotype was recorded a few times. The CDR3 sequence: CASSYWGEAKNIQYF. The CDR3 region has the DNA TGTGCCAGCAGTTACTGGGGGGAAGCCAAAAACATTCAGTACTTC. The chain links TRBV6-5 to TRBJ2-4; a weak D match, TRBD2 (6 bases). This CDR3 spans 15 amino acids. The germline V and J ends were trimmed by 1 base and 0 bases, with 7 bases remaining between them. CDR1 and CDR2 (germline): MNHEY, SVGAGI.

The chain joins TRBV2 to TRBJ2-7, with 7 bases matching TRBD1. J was trimmed by 0 bases and V by 5 bases; bases with no gene match: 7. Per germline, CDR1 SNHLY and CDR2 FYNNEI. The length of the CDR3 is 15 residues. The CDR3 coding sequence is TGTGCCAGCAGTCAGTTCCGGGACAGCTCCTACGAGCAGTACTTC. Translation gives CASSQFRDSSYEQYF.

Many counts were recorded for this clonotype. This chain uses TRBV20-1 with TRBJ2-7; the D is unclear. Germline V gene data show CDR1 as DFQATT and CDR2 as SNEGSKA (reference sequence). The CDR3 is 14 residues long. Trimming stripped 6 bases from V and 2 bases from J, with 17 bases between. As DNA, the CDR3 is TGCAGTGCCCCCCAAGGTTCGTACACCTACGAGCAGTACTTC. Translating it yields CSAPQGSYTYEQYF.

This clonotype has ten or more counts. The rearrangement links TRBV2 to TRBJ2-7; D is ambiguous. Germline CDR1 reads SNHLY; CDR2 reads FYNNEI. V lost 6 bases and J lost 5, with 11 bases in between. CDR3 length: 12 residues. The CDR3 bases are TGTGCCAGCAGCGTAACTATGCACGAGCAGTACTTC. Translated: CASSVTMHEQYF.

This clonotype was observed at least ten times. V is TRBV3-1 and J is TRBJ2-4, with a weak D call TRBD1 (5 bases). CDR3 length: 12 amino acids. Trimming removed 3 bases at V and 9 bases at J, with 9 bases between. Per the germline V gene, CDR1 is LGHDT and CDR2 is YNNKEL (reference sequence). For the CDR3, the DNA is TGTGCCAGCAGCCAGGGAACAGGCATTCAGTACTTC. The encoded protein is CASSQGTGIQYF.

About this clonotype: One end of the junction does not line up with germline, which may come from a read error. The chain joins TRBV24-1 to TRBJ2-1; 11 bases line up with TRBD2. The CDR3 extends over 18 amino acids. The germline gives CDR1 KGHDR, CDR2 SFDVKD. For the CDR3, the DNA is TGTACCACCAGTGACCCAGCGTCCGGGACTAGCGGCTACAATGAGCAGTTCTTC. Its protein product is CTTSDPASGTSGYNEQFF.

This clonotype occurred many times. This chain links TRBV30 with TRBJ2-5, with TRBD2 matching over 13 bases. Trimming cost V 2 bases and J 5 bases; bases outside gene matches: 8. This CDR3 comprises 16 residues. Germline CDR1 GTSNPN, CDR2 SVGIG (reference sequence). CDR3 coding DNA: TGTGCCTGGAGTCCACCGGGACTAGCGGGGAGGGAGACCCAGTACTTC. Translating gives CAWSPPGLAGRETQYF. The full variable domain, rest sourced from reference TRBV30 and TRBJ2-5, is SQTIHQWPATLVQPVGSPLSLECTVEGTSNPNLYWYRQAAGRGLQLLFYSVGIGQISSEVPQNLSASRPQDRQFILSSKKLLLSDSGFYLCAWSPPGLAGRETQYFGPGTRLLVL.

The chain combines TRBV11-1 with TRBJ2-6; 7 bases fit TRBD1. Germline CDR1 and CDR2: SGHAT and FQDESV (reference sequence). CDR3 length: 19 amino acids. Trimming cost V 3 bases and J 0 bases; bases outside gene matches: 11. DNA for the CDR3: TGTGCCAGCAGCTTGCTGCCCGGGACAGCCGACTCTGGGGCCAACGTCCTGACTTTC. Translation: CASSLLPGTADSGANVLTF.

The sample holds many counts of this clonotype. V is TRBV7-2 and J is TRBJ1-2; TRBD1 matches 7 bases. Germline CDR1 reads SGHTA; CDR2 reads FQGNSA. This CDR3 is built from 15 residues. J was trimmed by 6 bases and V by 5 bases; bases with no gene match: 12. Here the CDR3 DNA reads TGTGCCAGCAGCCTCAATCGGGACAGCCCCAATGGCTACACCTTC. This gives the protein CASSLNRDSPNGYTF.

The table lists this clonotype with many counts. V and J are TRBV27 and TRBJ1-6; D possibly corresponds to TRBD1 (5 bases). The V end was cut by 3 bases, the J end by 7 bases, with 10 bases between. CDR1 and CDR2 (germline): MNHEY, SMNVEV (reference sequence). CDR3 length: 14 amino acids. The CDR3 DNA reads as TGTGCCAGCAGTTTCGGGACGCCAAATTCACCCCTCCACTTT. Its protein product is CASSFGTPNSPLHF.

This clonotype was detected ten times or more. The chain couples TRBV30 to TRBJ2-1; no clear D gene. Germline V CDR1 and CDR2: GTSNPN, SVGIG (reference sequence). V was pared by 2 bases and J by 8 bases, with 4 bases between. This CDR3 comprises 10 residues. This CDR3 is CAWSRDEQFF. CDR3 in DNA: TGTGCCTGGAGTCGGGATGAGCAGTTCTTC.

This clonotype has a count of ten or more. The chain carries TRBV5-6 and TRBJ2-7; tentatively, D is TRBD1 (6 bases). This CDR3 has 14 amino acids. Germline lookup yields CDR1 SGHDT and CDR2 YYEEEE. V was cut by 2 bases and J by 2 bases, with 11 bases left in between. The CDR3 spells CASSLQGVPYEQYF. CDR3 sequence (DNA): TGTGCCAGCAGCTTACAGGGAGTTCCCTACGAGCAGTACTTC.